Reported below is one T cell receptor (beta chain). Its recognized antigen is unknown. Within one base of it there is no much larger clone, and no base qualities were kept. From the germline V gene, CDR1 is LGHNA and CDR2 is YNFKEQ. Including cysteine and phenylalanine, the CDR3 has 16 amino acids. Left in the record is the CDR3 DNA by itself, 48 bases read in frame from the first base. The germline ends are 16 bases apart after V is trimmed by 0 bases and J by 7 bases. This entry comes from a study of T cell changes during pregnancy in multiple sclerosis (dated by TCRdb to the late 2010s). At the level of the whole study: The study examined how the T cell repertoire changed over the course of pregnancy in women with multiple sclerosis.

The method was the immunoSEQ multiplex PCR assay. The table comes from immuneACCESS by way of TCRdb, which keeps in-frame sequences with V and J called. Part of the clones is missing from these tables; in studies checked, under half for an unresolved V gene and the rest for unknown reasons. Recorded for this sample are tens of thousands of clones; 80% to 95% of them occurred a single time. The top ten hold 0.4% to 0.6% of the sample. Recombination linked TRBV4-2 to TRBJ2-1, with TRBD2 tentatively as D gene (6 bases match). The sample in question was CD4+ T cells from peripheral blood mononuclear cells, obtained in the second trimester of pregnancy. The clonotype comes from a female donor with multiple sclerosis, enrolled in a pregnancy study. The nucleotide sequence reads TGTGCCAGCAGCCAAGATGGAGCGGGTGATGAGAATGAGCAGTTCTTC. This sequence encodes CASSQDGAGDENEQFF.